Below are 2 T cell receptor beta chains sequenced from a single sample in a study of cytomegalovirus exposure and HLA in healthy donors. In the PCR, 60 Vbeta and 13 Jbeta primers were used. Sequencing used immunoSEQ multiplex PCR; TCRdb keeps in-frame clones, though not all of them. The sample holds about 160,000 clones, about 83% seen once. Sequenced: PBMCs. These receptors came from a woman under 40 in good health and CMV-seronegative.

Details on this clone: At one end, the junction sequence differs from germline, possibly due to a read error. The rearrangement uses TRBV29-1 and TRBJ2-5; no clear D gene. The CDR3 has 12 residues. CDR1 SQVTM and CDR2 ANQGSEA come from the germline V gene. DNA of the CDR3: TGCAGCGCCATCTATGTGGTGGAGATCCAGTACTTC. It is translated as CSAIYVVEIQYF.

As concerns this clone: Its ends do not fully match the called genes, so a read error is possible. The V gene is TRBV7-2, the J gene TRBJ1-2; D unresolved. The CDR3 loop spans 14 amino acids. The germline V gene has CDR1 SGHTA and CDR2 FQGNSA. This CDR3 is CASRLGRGNYGYTF. CDR3 DNA sequence: TGTGCCAGCAGATTAGGAAGAGGGAACTATGGCTACACCTTC.